The 27 T cell receptor beta chains in this list originate from one sample, sequenced in a study of T cell repertoires in cytomegalovirus infection. One entry per CDR3 protein results from TCRdb running MiXCR on the reads. Of roughly 300,000 distinct CDR3 sequences in the sample, about a quarter were seen once. Sequenced sample: PBMCs. These receptors originate from a human donor in good health (CMV status not recorded). Some clones in this sample may be carry-over from other donors' samples.

This rearrangement joins TRBV6-6 to TRBJ2-7; 9 bases match TRBD1. V lost 6 bases to trimming and J lost 2 bases; unmatched junction nucleotides: 2. This CDR3 has 13 residues. Looked up from germline, CDR1 is MNHNY and CDR2 is SVGAGI (reference sequence). The CDR3 is CASRRTGAYEQYF. The CDR3 DNA is TGTGCCAGCAGAAGGACAGGGGCCTACGAGCAGTACTTC.

This clonotype occurred a few times. This chain links TRBV10-3 with TRBJ2-3; no clear D gene. The germline V and J ends were trimmed by 10 bases and 4 bases, with 9 bases remaining between them. Germline CDR1 and CDR2: ENHRY and SYGVKD. This CDR3 comprises 11 residues. CDR3 residues: CATAGPDTQYF. The CDR3 DNA reads as TGTGCCACTGCCGGCCCAGATACGCAGTATTTT.

V gene TRBV20-1 combines with J gene TRBJ2-5; 11 nucleotides match TRBD2. V gave up 0 bases and J gave up 7 bases; unmatched junction bases: 10. Germline CDR1 is DFQATT and CDR2 is SNEGSKA (reference sequence). The CDR3 sequence is 16 residues long. The CDR3 spells CSARDRLAGGHGTQYF. DNA of the CDR3: TGCAGTGCTAGAGATCGGCTAGCGGGGGGCCACGGGACCCAGTACTTC.

This clonotype turned up a few times. This sequence joins TRBV19 and TRBJ1-2; D perhaps matches TRBD1 (6 bases). The CDR3 runs to 12 residues. The V gene's germline CDR1 is LNHDA and CDR2 SQIVND (reference sequence). V was pared by 6 bases and J by 3 bases, with 8 bases between. DNA for the CDR3: TGTGCCAGTAGCCAGGGGTACTATGGCTACACCTTC. It translates to CASSQGYYGYTF.

There are a few counts of this clonotype. The V gene is TRBV12-3 or TRBV12-4, the J gene TRBJ1-5; no reliable D call. The V and J ends lost 10 bases and 8 bases respectively, with 18 bases between them. This CDR3 region has 13 residues. CDR3 residues: CATASGGWKPQHF. The DNA for the CDR3 is TGTGCCACAGCTAGTGGAGGGTGGAAGCCCCAGCATTTT.

This clonotype was recorded a few times. J is TRBJ2-4 and V is TRBV28, with 8 bases that match TRBD2. Germline V gives CDR1 MDHEN, CDR2 SYDVKM. The trim removed 5 bases at V and 1 base at J, leaving 7 bases unmatched. The CDR3 spans 16 residues. CDR3 coding DNA: TGTGCCAGCAGTGGGGTCCCTAGCGGGGCCAAAAACATTCAGTACTTC. Translated, it gives CASSGVPSGAKNIQYF.

The chain links TRBV12-3 or TRBV12-4 to TRBJ2-2; maybe TRBD1 (6 bases). The CDR3 consists of 13 residues. V was clipped by 7 bases and J by 5 bases, with 11 bases between them. The CDR3 loop reads CASNLRGTGELFF. Written as DNA, the CDR3 is TGTGCCAGCAACCTCAGGGGAACCGGGGAGCTGTTTTTT.

The rearrangement links TRBV7-2 to TRBJ1-4; D gene ambiguous. Per the germline V gene, CDR1 is SGHTA and CDR2 is FQGNSA. This CDR3 has 15 residues. Between the trimmed V and J ends, which lost 4 bases and 0 bases, there was a span of 9 bases. CDR3 DNA: TGTGCCAGCAGCTCCCAGCCGGCAACTAATGAAAAACTGTTTTTT. Amino acids: CASSSQPATNEKLFF.

Many counts were recorded for this clonotype. This chain links TRBV7-2 with TRBJ1-2; D gene unclear. The V gene's germline CDR1 is SGHTA and CDR2 FQGNSA. V was shortened by 4 bases and J by 5 bases, with 8 bases between the two germline ends. The CDR3 covers 12 residues. In DNA, the CDR3 is TGTGCCAGCAGCTCGGGAGCTTATGGCTACACCTTC. It yields the protein CASSSGAYGYTF.

The V gene is TRBV7-2, the J gene TRBJ1-2; D is unresolved. Trimming stripped 3 bases from V and 8 bases from J, with 10 bases between. Germline V lookup: CDR1 SGHTA, CDR2 FQGNSA. This CDR3 has 12 residues. The CDR3 region has the DNA TGTGCCAGCAGCTTCGGGTTTGGAGGCTACACCTTC. This encodes CASSFGFGGYTF.

This clonotype was detected many times. The DNA for the CDR3 is TGTGCCAGCAGTGAAATGGTGGTCCTCTATGGCTACACCTTC. Translating gives CASSEMVVLYGYTF. The chain combines TRBV6-1 with TRBJ1-2; D remains ambiguous. The V gene's germline CDR1 is MNHNS and CDR2 SASEGT. CDR3 length: 14 amino acids. V was clipped by 2 bases and J by 4 bases, with 11 bases between them.

This clonotype was seen more than once but under ten times. The V call is TRBV4-3, the J call TRBJ1-4, with D possibly matching TRBD1 (5 bases). CDR1 is LGHNA, CDR2 YSLEER, per germline. The ends were cut back, 7 bases at V and 5 bases at J, with 20 bases in the middle. CDR3 length: 16 residues. CDR3 sequence: CASTALGGRVNEKLFF. For the CDR3, the DNA is TGCGCCAGCACCGCTCTCGGGGGAAGGGTGAATGAAAAACTGTTTTTT.

The chain uses TRBV28 and TRBJ2-7, with D tentatively TRBD1 (6 bases). This CDR3 is 15 amino acids long. Trimming took off 2 bases at V and 3 bases at J, with 14 bases between the two ends. The V gene's germline CDR1 is MDHEN and CDR2 SYDVKM. This chain's CDR3 is CASSLVVDSRYEQYF. The CDR3 coding sequence is TGTGCCAGCAGTTTAGTCGTGGACAGCCGCTACGAGCAGTACTTC.

In this sample, this clonotype turned up a few times. The CDR3 DNA follows: TGTGCCAGCAACTTAAAGCGGACTAGCGGGACCCTGGGGACAGATACGCAGTATTTT. It codes for CASNLKRTSGTLGTDTQYF. V gene TRBV12-3 or TRBV12-4 combines with J gene TRBJ2-3; 12 bases are a match to TRBD2. The CDR3 is made up of 19 amino acids. The junction had 17 bases not matched to a gene; V was cut back by 7 bases and J by 3 bases.

The chain is built from TRBV12-3 or TRBV12-4 and TRBJ2-5, with D possibly matching TRBD2 (6 bases). The V and J ends lost 3 bases and 5 bases respectively, with 10 bases between them. The CDR3 sequence is 13 residues long. The CDR3 region has the DNA TGTGCCAGCAGTTTGTCGGGGGTGGAGACCCAGTACTTC. This gives the protein CASSLSGVETQYF.

This clonotype occurred a few times. The chain links TRBV7-8 to TRBJ2-2, with D perhaps being TRBD1 or TRBD2 (6 bases each). V lost 1 base and J 2 bases, leaving 17 bases between the germline ends. Germline V gene lookup returns CDR1 SGHVS and CDR2 FQNEAQ. This CDR3 has 18 residues. The DNA for the CDR3 is TGTGCCAGCAGCTTAGTGGAGTGGGGCGGGACAAACACCGGGGAGCTGTTTTTT. Amino acid sequence: CASSLVEWGGTNTGELFF.

This clonotype was detected only once. J is TRBJ2-7 and V is TRBV2; 7 bases are a match to TRBD2. The CDR3 is 14 amino acids. The ends lost 3 bases at V and 2 bases at J; junction bases unmatched: 4. The germline gives CDR1 SNHLY, CDR2 FYNNEI. This CDR3 reads CASSDIGRAYEQYF. The CDR3 DNA reads as TGTGCCAGCAGTGATATTGGGAGGGCCTACGAGCAGTACTTC.

This chain connects TRBV20-1 to TRBJ2-1; no firm D call. V was pared by 4 bases and J by 9 bases, with 16 bases between. CDR3 length equals 13 residues. CDR1 and CDR2 from the germline V gene are DFQATT and SNEGSKA (reference sequence). CDR3 protein: CSAMPGRMGEQFF. The CDR3, as DNA: TGCAGTGCTATGCCCGGCAGGATGGGTGAGCAGTTCTTC.

The genes are TRBV6-5 and TRBJ2-2; no reliable D call. This CDR3 is 12 amino acids long. V lost 10 bases, J lost 4 bases, and 10 bases lay in between. Germline CDR1 and CDR2: MNHEY and SVGAGI. CDR3 loop: CATRRPTGELFF. CDR3 DNA: TGTGCCACCCGTCGCCCCACCGGGGAGCTGTTTTTT.

The chain is built from TRBV9 and TRBJ2-2; 12 bases are a match to TRBD1. The trim removed 4 bases at V and 1 base at J, leaving 11 bases unmatched. The CDR3 runs to 19 residues. Germline values: CDR1 SGDLS, CDR2 YYNGEE. CDR3 in DNA: TGTGCCAGCAGCTCCCATGGGACAGGGGGCCCTCTGAACACCGGGGAGCTGTTTTTT. This translates into CASSSHGTGGPLNTGELFF.

This clonotype was recorded at least ten times. V gene TRBV7-2 combines with J gene TRBJ1-1; no clear D gene. Germline values: CDR1 SGHTA, CDR2 FQGNSA. Trimming stripped 4 bases from V and 10 bases from J, with 13 bases between. The CDR3 loop spans 12 amino acids. The CDR3 reads CASSSDATGAFF. CDR3 nucleotide sequence: TGTGCCAGCAGCTCCGATGCGACGGGAGCTTTCTTT. The entire variable domain, with the rest obtained from reference TRBV7-2 and TRBJ1-1, is as follows: GAGVSQSPSNKVTEKGKDVELRCDPISGHTALYWYRQSLGQGLEFLIYFQGNSAPDKSGLPSDRFSAERTGGSVSTLTIQRTQQEDSAVYLCASSSDATGAFFGQGTRLTVV.

The chain combines TRBV12-3 or TRBV12-4 with TRBJ2-5; D not resolved. Trimming removed 5 bases from V and 2 bases from J, with 12 bases in between. The CDR3 totals 14 residues. In DNA form, the CDR3 reads TGTGCCAGCAGTCCGGTGGCTCGGCAAGAGACCCAGTACTTC. This encodes CASSPVARQETQYF.

This clonotype came up many times. The chain links TRBV2 to TRBJ1-5; 10 nucleotides agree with TRBD1. The germline V gene has CDR1 SNHLY and CDR2 FYNNEI. This CDR3 has 14 amino acids. The V and J ends lost 4 bases and 3 bases, in that order; junction bases with no gene match: 0. The CDR3 nucleotides are TGTGCCAGCAGTGGACAGGGGGCCAATCAGCCCCAGCATTTT. Translating gives CASSGQGANQPQHF.

This clonotype was detected ten times or more. The rearrangement joins TRBV20-1 to TRBJ2-7, with TRBD2 matching 7 bases. CDR3 size: 13 residues. J was trimmed by 3 bases and V by 0 bases; bases with no gene match: 2. CDR1 and CDR2 (germline): DFQATT, SNEGSKA (reference sequence). The DNA for the CDR3 is TGCAGTGCTAGAGATCAGCGGGGCTACGAGCAGTACTTC. Protein product: CSARDQRGYEQYF.

The chain links TRBV4-1 to TRBJ1-2, with TRBD1 matching 12 bases. CDR3 length: 15 amino acids. Germline loops: CDR1 MGHRA, CDR2 YSYEKL. The trim removed 2 bases at V and 7 bases at J, leaving 5 bases unmatched. The CDR3 sequence: CASSQLGQGAGGYTF. The CDR3 DNA is TGCGCCAGCAGCCAATTGGGACAGGGGGCCGGTGGCTACACCTTC.

This clonotype was seen a few times. The chain uses TRBV28 and TRBJ1-4, with unresolved D. V was cut by 2 bases and J by 16 bases, with 14 bases left in between. CDR1 MDHEN and CDR2 SYDVKM come from the germline V gene. This CDR3 is 12 amino acids long. CDR3 amino acids: CASSLGVSGRFF. CDR3 nucleotide sequence: TGTGCCAGCAGTTTAGGGGTCTCCGGCCGGTTTTTT. Together with reference TRBV28 and TRBJ1-4, the CDR3 gives the full variable domain: DVKVTQSSRYLVKRTGEKVFLECVQDMDHENMFWYRQDPGLGLRLIYFSYDVKMKEKGDIPEGYSVSREKKERFSLILESASTNQTSMYLCASSLGVSGRFFGSGTQLSVL.

The J gene is TRBJ1-2, the V gene TRBV28; the D gene is possibly TRBD1 (6 bases). Trimming removed 5 bases from V and 3 bases from J, with 16 bases in between. CDR1 and CDR2 from the germline V gene are MDHEN and SYDVKM. The CDR3 has 15 amino acids. The CDR3 sequence: CASSAGTPGDYGYTF. The CDR3 coding sequence is TGTGCCAGCAGTGCCGGGACACCCGGGGACTATGGCTACACCTTC.